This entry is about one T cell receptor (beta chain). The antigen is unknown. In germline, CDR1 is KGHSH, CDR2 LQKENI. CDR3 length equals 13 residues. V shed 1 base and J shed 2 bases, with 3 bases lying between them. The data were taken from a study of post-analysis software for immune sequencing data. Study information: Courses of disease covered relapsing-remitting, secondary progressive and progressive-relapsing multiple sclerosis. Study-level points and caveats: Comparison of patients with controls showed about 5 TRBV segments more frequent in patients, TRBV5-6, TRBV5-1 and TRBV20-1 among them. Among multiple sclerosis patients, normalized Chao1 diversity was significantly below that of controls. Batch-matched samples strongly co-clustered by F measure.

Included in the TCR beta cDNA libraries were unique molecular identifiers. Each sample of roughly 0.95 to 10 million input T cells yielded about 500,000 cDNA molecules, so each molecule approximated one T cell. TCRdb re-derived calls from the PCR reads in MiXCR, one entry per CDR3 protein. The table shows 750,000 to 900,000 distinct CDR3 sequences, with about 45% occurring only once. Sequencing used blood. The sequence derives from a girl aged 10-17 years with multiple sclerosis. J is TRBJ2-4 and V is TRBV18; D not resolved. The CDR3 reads CASSPLSKNIQYF. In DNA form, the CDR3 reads TGTGCCAGCTCACCACTCTCCAAAAACATTCAGTACTTC.